This T cell receptor beta chain was found in a study of human T cells and chemical hapten exposure. In the case of this clonotype: Its antigen is unidentified.

Germline trimming cut 0 bases from V and 5 bases from J; bases unmatched to any gene: 5. Germline loops: CDR1 SQVTM, CDR2 ANQGSEA. The CDR3 spans 15 residues. Time point described: pre-sensitization, week 0. Treatment defined: therapeutic diphenylcyclopropenone sensitization with weekly scalp DPC. Only after blood had been drawn was each patch test applied. Every donor had alopecia and was 18 to 70 years old; all were suitable for DPC. TCRdb reprocessed the RACE reads with MiXCR, giving one entry per CDR3 protein. This sample has 85,000 to 130,000 distinct CDR3 sequences; 12% occur once, and the top ten carry about 1.6%. Findings of the study overall: TCRs above 1 in 1000 frequency did not change with DPC sensitization.

V usage is TRBV29-1 and J usage is TRBJ2-1, with 9 bases fitting TRBD2. The specimen comprised whole blood, sampled in connection with sensitization to the hapten diphenylcyclopropenone (DPC). The origin of this receptor is a woman between 50 and 59 years old with alopecia areata. Some clones in this sample may be carry-over from other donors' samples. The CDR3 region is CSVEEGGGDNNEQFF. In DNA form, the CDR3 reads TGCAGCGTTGAAGAGGGCGGGGGGGATAACAATGAGCAGTTCTTC.